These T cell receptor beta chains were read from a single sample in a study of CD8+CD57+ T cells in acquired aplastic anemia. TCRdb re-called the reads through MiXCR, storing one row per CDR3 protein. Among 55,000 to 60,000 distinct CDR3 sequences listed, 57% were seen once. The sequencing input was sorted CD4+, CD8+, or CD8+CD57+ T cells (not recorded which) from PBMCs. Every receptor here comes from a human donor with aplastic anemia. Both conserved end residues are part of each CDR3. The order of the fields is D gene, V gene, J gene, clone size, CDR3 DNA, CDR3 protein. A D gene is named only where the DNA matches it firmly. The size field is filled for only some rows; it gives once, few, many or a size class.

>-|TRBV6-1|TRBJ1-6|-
TGTGCCAGCAGTGAAGAAATTACAGTCTCACCCCTCCACTTT
CASSEEITVSPLHF
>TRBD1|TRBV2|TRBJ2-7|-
TGTGCCAGCAGTGAGGTGGCAGGGGGCTACGAGCAGTACTTC
CASSEVAGGYEQYF
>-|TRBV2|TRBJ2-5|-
TGTGCCAGCACTGCCGGGGAGACCCAGTACTTC
CASTAGETQYF
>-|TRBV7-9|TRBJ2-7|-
TGTGCCAGCAGCGTCAGGGAGCTGGGCTCCTACGAGCAGTACTTC
CASSVRELGSYEQYF
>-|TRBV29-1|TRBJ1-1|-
TGCAGCGTTGAAGTAAGGGGACTCGAAGCTTTCTTT
CSVEVRGLEAFF
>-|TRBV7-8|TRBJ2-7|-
TGTGCCAGCAGCTACTTCAACGAGCAGTGCTTC
CASSYFNEQCF
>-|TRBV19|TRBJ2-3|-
TGTGCCAGTAGTACAGGGGGGTCTAGCACAGATACGCAGTATTTT
CASSTGGSSTDTQYF
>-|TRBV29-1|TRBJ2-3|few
TGCAGCGGGCAGGCGACCACAGATACGCAGTATTTT
CSGQATTDTQYF
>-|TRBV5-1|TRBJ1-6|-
TGCGCCAGCAGCTCCAACAGGGATTCACCCCTCCACTTT
CASSSNRDSPLHF
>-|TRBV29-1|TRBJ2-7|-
TGCAGTGCCGCAGCATCCTCCTACGAGCAGTACTTC
CSAAASSYEQYF
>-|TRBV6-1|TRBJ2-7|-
TGTGCCAGCAAGGACATGGGTGGCCAGGGATCGTTCTACGAGCAGTACTTC
CASKDMGGQGSFYEQYF
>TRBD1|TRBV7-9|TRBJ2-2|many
TGTGCCAGCAGCGCCCGGGACAGCCCCGGGGAGCTGTTTTTT
CASSARDSPGELFF
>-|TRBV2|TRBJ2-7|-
TGTGCTAGCACCCCCTGGACCCCTACCTACGAGCAGTACTTC
CASTPWTPTYEQYF
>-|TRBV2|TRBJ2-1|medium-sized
TGTGCCAGCTCAGCACCGTGGGCCAATGAGCAGTTCTTC
CASSAPWANEQFF
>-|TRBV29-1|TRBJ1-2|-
TGCAGCGTTGTCGGGGCCGACCGCCACACCTTC
CSVVGADRHTF
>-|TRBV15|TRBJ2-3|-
TGTGCCACCAGCAGAGGAGAGAAGCGGAGCACAGATACGCAGTATTTT
CATSRGEKRSTDTQYF
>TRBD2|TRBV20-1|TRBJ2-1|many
TGCAGTGCTATTGGACTAGCGGGTCTCTCCTACAATGAGCAGTTCTTC
CSAIGLAGLSYNEQFF
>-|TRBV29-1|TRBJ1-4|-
TGCAGCGTTGACAGGGATGAAAAACTGTTTTTT
CSVDRDEKLFF
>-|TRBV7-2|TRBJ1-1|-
TGTGCCAGCAGCTTAGTGATGAACACTGAAGCTTTCTTT
CASSLVMNTEAFF
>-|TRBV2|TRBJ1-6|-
TGTGCCAGCAGTGAATACTGGGGGAATTCACCCCTCCACTTT
CASSEYWGNSPLHF
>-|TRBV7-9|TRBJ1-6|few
TGTGCCGGCAGCTTATCTGGGAACAATCCACCCCCCCACTTT
CAGSLSGNNPPPHF
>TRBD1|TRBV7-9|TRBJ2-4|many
TGTGCCAGCGGGGATGGACAGGTGATCCAGCCGGCCAAAAACATTCAGTACTTC
CASGDGQVIQPAKNIQYF
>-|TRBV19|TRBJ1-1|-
TGTGCCAGTAGTCACAGGAAATTGGTGAACACTGAAGCTTTCTTT
CASSHRKLVNTEAFF
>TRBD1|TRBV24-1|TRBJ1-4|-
TGTGCCACCAGTGATCCGGGACAGGGGGAGGGAAAACTGTTTTTT
CATSDPGQGEGKLFF
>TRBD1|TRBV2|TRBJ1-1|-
TGTGCCAGCAGTAACAGGGGTATGACTGAAGCTTTCTTT
CASSNRGMTEAFF
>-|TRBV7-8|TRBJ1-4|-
TGTGCCAGCAGCTTAGATCGACAGGAGGGCGAAAAACTGTTTTTT
CASSLDRQEGEKLFF
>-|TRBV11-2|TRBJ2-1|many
TGTGCCAGCAGCTTAGGCGGGGCGGATGAGCAGTTCTTC
CASSLGGADEQFF
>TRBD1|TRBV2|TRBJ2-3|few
TGTGCCAGCAAGTGGGGGACAGGGGGCACAGATACGCAGTATTTT
CASKWGTGGTDTQYF
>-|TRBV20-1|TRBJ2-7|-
TGCAGTGCTAGAGGAGAGTCCTACGAGCAGTACTTC
CSARGESYEQYF
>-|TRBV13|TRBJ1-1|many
TGTGCCAGCAGCTTAAGGTCAGGGGTTCTCACTGAAGCTTTCTTT
CASSLRSGVLTEAFF